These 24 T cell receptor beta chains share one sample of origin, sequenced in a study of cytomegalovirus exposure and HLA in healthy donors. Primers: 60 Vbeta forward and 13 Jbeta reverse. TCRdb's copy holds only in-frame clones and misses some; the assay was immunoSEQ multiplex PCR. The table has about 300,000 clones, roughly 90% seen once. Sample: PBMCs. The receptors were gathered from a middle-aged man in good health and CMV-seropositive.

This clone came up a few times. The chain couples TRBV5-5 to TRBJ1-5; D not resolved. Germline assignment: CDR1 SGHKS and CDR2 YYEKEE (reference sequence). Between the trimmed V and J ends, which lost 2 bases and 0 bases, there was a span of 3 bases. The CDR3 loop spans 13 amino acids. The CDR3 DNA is TGTGCCAGCAGCTTCAGTAGCAATCAGCCCCAGCATTTT. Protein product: CASSFSSNQPQHF. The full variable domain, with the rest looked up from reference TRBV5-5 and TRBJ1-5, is DAGVTQSPTHLIKTRGQQVTLRCSPISGHKSVSWYQQVLGQGPQFIFQYYEKEERGRGNFPDRFSARQFPNYSSELNVNALLLGDSALYLCASSFSSNQPQHFGDGTRLSIL.

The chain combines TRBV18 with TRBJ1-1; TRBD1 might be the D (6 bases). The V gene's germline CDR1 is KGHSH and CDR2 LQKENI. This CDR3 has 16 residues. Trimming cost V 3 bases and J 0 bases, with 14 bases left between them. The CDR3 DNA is TGTGCCAGCTCACCGACGCGGGGGGGCTTGAACACTGAAGCTTTCTTT. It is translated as CASSPTRGGLNTEAFF.

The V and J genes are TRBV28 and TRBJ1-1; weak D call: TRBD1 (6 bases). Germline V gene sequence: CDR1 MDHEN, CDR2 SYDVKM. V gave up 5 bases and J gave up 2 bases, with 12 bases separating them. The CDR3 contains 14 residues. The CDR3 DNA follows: TGTGCCAGCAGTATAATCAGGGGAAACACTGAAGCTTTCTTT. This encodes CASSIIRGNTEAFF.

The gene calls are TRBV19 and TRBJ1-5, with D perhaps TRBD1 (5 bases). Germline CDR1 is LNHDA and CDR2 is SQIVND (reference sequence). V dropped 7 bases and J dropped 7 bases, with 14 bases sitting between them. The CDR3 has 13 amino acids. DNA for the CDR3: TGTGCCAGTACCCGGGGGATTCGCCAGCCCCAGCATTTT. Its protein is CASTRGIRQPQHF. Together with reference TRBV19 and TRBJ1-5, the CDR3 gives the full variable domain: DGGITQSPKYLFRKEGQNVTLSCEQNLNHDAMYWYRQDPGQGLRLIYYSQIVNDFQKGDIAEGYSVSREKKESFPLTVTSAQKNPTAFYLCASTRGIRQPQHFGDGTRLSIL.

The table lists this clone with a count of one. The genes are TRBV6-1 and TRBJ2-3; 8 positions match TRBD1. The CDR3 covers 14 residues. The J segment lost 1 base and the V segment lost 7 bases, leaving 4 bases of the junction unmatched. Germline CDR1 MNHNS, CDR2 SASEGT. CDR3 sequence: CASILTGGTDTQYF. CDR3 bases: TGTGCCAGCATCCTGACAGGGGGCACAGATACGCAGTATTTT.

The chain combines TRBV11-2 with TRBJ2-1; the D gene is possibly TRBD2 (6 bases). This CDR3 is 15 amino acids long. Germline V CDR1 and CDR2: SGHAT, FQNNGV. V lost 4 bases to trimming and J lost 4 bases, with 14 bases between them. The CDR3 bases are TGTGCCAGCAGCTCCCCCGGACTACCTTACAATGAGCAGTTCTTC. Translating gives CASSSPGLPYNEQFF.

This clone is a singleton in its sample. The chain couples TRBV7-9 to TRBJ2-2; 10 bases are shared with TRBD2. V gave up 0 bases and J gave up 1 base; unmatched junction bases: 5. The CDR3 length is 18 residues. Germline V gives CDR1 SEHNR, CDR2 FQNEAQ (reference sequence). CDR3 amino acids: CASSLALAGERNTGELFF. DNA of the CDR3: TGTGCCAGCAGCTTAGCTCTAGCGGGAGAGAGGAACACCGGGGAGCTGTTTTTT.

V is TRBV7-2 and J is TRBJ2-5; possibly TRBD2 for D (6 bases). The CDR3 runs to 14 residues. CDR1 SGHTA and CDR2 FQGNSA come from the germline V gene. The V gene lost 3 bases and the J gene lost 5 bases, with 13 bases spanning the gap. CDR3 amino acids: CASSFSSGGETQYF. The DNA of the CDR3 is TGTGCCAGCAGCTTCTCGAGTGGAGGGGAGACCCAGTACTTC.

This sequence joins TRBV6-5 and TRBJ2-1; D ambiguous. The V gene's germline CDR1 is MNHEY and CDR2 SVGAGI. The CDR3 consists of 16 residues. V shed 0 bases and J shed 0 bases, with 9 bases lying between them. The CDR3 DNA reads TGTGCCAGCAGTTACTCTCGAAGGAGCTCCTACAATGAGCAGTTCTTC. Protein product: CASSYSRRSSYNEQFF.

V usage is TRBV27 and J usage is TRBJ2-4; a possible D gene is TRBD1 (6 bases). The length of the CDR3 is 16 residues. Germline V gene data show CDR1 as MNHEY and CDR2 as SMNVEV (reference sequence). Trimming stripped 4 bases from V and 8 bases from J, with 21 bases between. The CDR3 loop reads CASSSRLGKKGDIQYF. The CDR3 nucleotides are TGTGCCAGCAGTTCGCGGTTGGGGAAGAAGGGGGACATTCAGTACTTC.

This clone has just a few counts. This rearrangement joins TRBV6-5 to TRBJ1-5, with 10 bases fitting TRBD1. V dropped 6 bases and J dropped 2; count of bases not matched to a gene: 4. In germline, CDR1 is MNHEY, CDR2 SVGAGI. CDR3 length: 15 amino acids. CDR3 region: CASRRQGAGNQPQHF. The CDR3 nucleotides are TGTGCCAGCAGGCGACAGGGGGCGGGCAATCAGCCCCAGCATTTT.

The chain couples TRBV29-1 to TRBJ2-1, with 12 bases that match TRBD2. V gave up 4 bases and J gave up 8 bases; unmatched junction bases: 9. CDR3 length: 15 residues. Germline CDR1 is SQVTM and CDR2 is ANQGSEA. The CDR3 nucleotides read TGCAGCGTTGTGCCTAGCGGGAGGGCCGGGTATGAGCAGTTCTTC. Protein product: CSVVPSGRAGYEQFF.

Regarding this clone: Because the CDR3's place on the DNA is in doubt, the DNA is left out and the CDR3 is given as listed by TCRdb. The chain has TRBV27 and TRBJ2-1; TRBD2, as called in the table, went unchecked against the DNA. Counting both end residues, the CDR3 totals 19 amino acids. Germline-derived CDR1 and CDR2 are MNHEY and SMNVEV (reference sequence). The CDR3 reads CASSSSGTSSVGSYNEQFF.

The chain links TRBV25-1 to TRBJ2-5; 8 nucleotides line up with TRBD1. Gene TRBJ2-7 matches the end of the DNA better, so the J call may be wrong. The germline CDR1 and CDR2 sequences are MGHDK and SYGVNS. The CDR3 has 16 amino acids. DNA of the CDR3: TGTGCCAGCAGTGGAAACCCAGGACAGGGAGCGTACGAGCAGTACTTC. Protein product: CASSGNPGQGAYEQYF.

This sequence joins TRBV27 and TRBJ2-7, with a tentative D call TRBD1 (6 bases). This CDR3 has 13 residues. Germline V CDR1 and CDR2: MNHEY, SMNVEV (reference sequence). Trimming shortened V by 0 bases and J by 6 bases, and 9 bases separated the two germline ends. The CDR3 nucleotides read TGTGCCAGCAGTTTATCACAGGGCTTCGAGCAGTACTTC. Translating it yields CASSLSQGFEQYF.

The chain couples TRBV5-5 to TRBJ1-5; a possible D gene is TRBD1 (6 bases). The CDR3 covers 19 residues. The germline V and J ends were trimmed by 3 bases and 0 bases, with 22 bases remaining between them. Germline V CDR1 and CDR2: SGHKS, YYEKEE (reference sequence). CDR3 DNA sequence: TGTGCCAGCAGCTCCCAGGGAGGGGGTAGGCCCTATAGCAATCAGCCCCAGCATTTT. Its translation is CASSSQGGGRPYSNQPQHF.

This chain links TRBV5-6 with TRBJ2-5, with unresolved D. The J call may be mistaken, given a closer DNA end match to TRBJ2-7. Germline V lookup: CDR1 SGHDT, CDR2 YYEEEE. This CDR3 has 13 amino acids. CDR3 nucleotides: TGTGCCAGCAGCTTGAGTCCAGGATCCGAGCAGTACTTC. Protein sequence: CASSLSPGSEQYF.

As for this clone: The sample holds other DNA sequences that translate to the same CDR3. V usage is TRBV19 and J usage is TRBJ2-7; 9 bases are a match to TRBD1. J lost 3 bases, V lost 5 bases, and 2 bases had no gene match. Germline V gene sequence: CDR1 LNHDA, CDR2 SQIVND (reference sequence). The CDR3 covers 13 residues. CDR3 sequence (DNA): TGTGCCAGTAGTCCGACAGGGGGCTACGAGCAGTACTTC. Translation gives CASSPTGGYEQYF. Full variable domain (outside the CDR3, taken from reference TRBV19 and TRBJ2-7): DGGITQSPKYLFRKEGQNVTLSCEQNLNHDAMYWYRQDPGQGLRLIYYSQIVNDFQKGDIAEGYSVSREKKESFPLTVTSAQKNPTAFYLCASSPTGGYEQYFGPGTRLTVT.

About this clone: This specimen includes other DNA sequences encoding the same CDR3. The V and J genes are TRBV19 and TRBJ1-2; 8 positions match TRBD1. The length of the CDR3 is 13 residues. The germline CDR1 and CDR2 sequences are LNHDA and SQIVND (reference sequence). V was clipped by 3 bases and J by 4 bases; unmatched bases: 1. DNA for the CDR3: TGTGCCAGTAGTATCGACAGGGGCTATGGCTACACCTTC. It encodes CASSIDRGYGYTF.

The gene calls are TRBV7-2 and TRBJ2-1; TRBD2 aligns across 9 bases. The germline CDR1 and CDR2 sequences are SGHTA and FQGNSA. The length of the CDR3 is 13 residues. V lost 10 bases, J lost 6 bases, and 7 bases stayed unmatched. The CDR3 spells CATRLAAFNEQFF. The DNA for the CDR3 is TGTGCCACCCGACTAGCGGCCTTCAATGAGCAGTTCTTC.

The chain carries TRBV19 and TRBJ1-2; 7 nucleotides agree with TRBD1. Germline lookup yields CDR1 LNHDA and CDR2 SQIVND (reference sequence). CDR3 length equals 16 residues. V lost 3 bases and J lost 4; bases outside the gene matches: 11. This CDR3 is CASSIGQALGFYGYTF. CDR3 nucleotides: TGTGCCAGTAGTATCGGACAGGCCCTGGGCTTCTATGGCTACACCTTC. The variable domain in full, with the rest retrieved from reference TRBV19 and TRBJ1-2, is DGGITQSPKYLFRKEGQNVTLSCEQNLNHDAMYWYRQDPGQGLRLIYYSQIVNDFQKGDIAEGYSVSREKKESFPLTVTSAQKNPTAFYLCASSIGQALGFYGYTFGSGTRLTVV.

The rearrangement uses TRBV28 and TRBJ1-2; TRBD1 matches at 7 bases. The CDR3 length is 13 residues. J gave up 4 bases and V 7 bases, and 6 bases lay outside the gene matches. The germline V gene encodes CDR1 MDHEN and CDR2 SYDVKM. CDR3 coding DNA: TGTGCCAGCACCGCGACAGGGAGCTATGGCTACACCTTC. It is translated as CASTATGSYGYTF.

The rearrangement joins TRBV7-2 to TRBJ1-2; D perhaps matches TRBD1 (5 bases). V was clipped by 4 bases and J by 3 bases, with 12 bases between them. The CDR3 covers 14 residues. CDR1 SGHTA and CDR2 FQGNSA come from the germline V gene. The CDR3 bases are TGTGCCAGCAGCTCAAAGGACAAACACTATGGCTACACCTTC. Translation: CASSSKDKHYGYTF. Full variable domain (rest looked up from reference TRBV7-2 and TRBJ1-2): GAGVSQSPSNKVTEKGKDVELRCDPISGHTALYWYRQSLGQGLEFLIYFQGNSAPDKSGLPSDRFSAERTGGSVSTLTIQRTQQEDSAVYLCASSSKDKHYGYTFGSGTRLTVV.

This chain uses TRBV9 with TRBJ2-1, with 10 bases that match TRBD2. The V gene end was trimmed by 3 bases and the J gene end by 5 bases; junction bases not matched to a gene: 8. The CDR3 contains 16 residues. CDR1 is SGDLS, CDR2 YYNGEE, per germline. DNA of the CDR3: TGTGCCAGCAGCGGAAAGGGACTAGCGTTTGACAATGAGCAGTTCTTC. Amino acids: CASSGKGLAFDNEQFF.